This TCR beta chain was sequenced in a study of blood T cell repertoires in COVID-19. Study background: Sites in the United States, Italy and Spain provided acute and convalescent COVID-19 samples. Sources were T cells, B-cell-depleted T cells, or PBMCs; the material itself was cDNA or gDNA.

Under the authors' procedure: Estimates of nucleated cell counts were drawn from the amplification of reference gene primers. Produced via immunoSEQ multiplex PCR; TCRdb's table is partial and in-frame only. For V, J and clone size, that table is used; D and trimming come from the DNA. The sample includes about 320,000 clones, 86% of them seen just once. This CDR3 is 14 amino acids long. Germline V gene data show CDR1 as GTSNPN and CDR2 as SVGIG (reference sequence). V was pared by 3 bases and J by 7 bases, with 16 bases between. The rearrangement links TRBV30 to TRBJ1-3, with D possibly matching TRBD1 (6 bases). This TCR came from a woman aged 45-65 years with acute or convalescent COVID-19. The sample taken for sequencing was peripheral blood. The CDR3 spells CAWRVGGAVNTIYF. The CDR3 DNA reads TGTGCCTGGAGGGTAGGGGGGGCAGTGAACACCATATATTTT.